A selection of T cell receptor beta chains follows, all from one sample in a study of shared clonotypes between healthy human individuals. The data were produced by immunoSEQ multiplex PCR, yet TCRdb's version contains in-frame clones alone and is incomplete. The data show approximately 1.5 million clones, 98% seen once. The sample consisted of naive CD4+ T cells sorted from blood. Receptors originate from a man younger than 45 in good health. The CDR3 runs from the conserved cysteine through the conserved F or W. A D gene is named only where the DNA matches it firmly. Size is stated for part of the rows, as once, few or many counts, or as a class when the clone is expanded.

D gene: -
clone size: -
V gene: TRBV30
J gene: TRBJ1-2
CDR3 DNA: TGTGCCTGGAGTGGGGGCGGAGTCATTGGCTACACCTTC
CDR3 protein: CAWSGGGVIGYTF

D gene: -
clone size: once
V gene: TRBV19
J gene: TRBJ1-2
CDR3 DNA: TGTGCCAGTAGTATCCAGGGAATCTCTGGCTACACCTTC
CDR3 protein: CASSIQGISGYTF

D gene: -
clone size: -
V gene: TRBV2
J gene: TRBJ2-5
CDR3 DNA: TGTGCCAGCGTTTTTCCCGATCTTCTCAACCCCCGCCCGAGGACATTCCAAGAGACCCAGTACTTC
CDR3 protein: CASVFPDLLNPRPRTFQETQYF

D gene: -
clone size: -
V gene: TRBV5-1
J gene: TRBJ2-5
CDR3 DNA: TGCGCCACCCGGTCGCAAGAGACCCAGTACTTC
CDR3 protein: CATRSQETQYF

D gene: -
clone size: -
V gene: TRBV29-1
J gene: TRBJ1-5
CDR3 DNA: TGCAGCGTTTGGGGCAGGGACTCCCAGCATTTT
CDR3 protein: CSVWGRDSQHF

D gene: TRBD2
clone size: -
V gene: TRBV27
J gene: TRBJ2-3
CDR3 DNA: TGTGCCAGCAGCCGTACTAGCGGGGTAAGCACAGATACGCAGTATTTT
CDR3 protein: CASSRTSGVSTDTQYF

D gene: -
clone size: -
V gene: TRBV9
J gene: TRBJ1-1
CDR3 DNA: TGTGCCAGCAGCACAACAAGCCAGAACACTGAAGCTTTCTTT
CDR3 protein: CASSTTSQNTEAFF

D gene: -
clone size: -
V gene: TRBV7-2
J gene: TRBJ2-1
CDR3 DNA: TGTGCCAGCAGCTTAGCGGGAGCCCTTCAGTTCTTC
CDR3 protein: CASSLAGALQFF

D gene: -
clone size: -
V gene: TRBV18
J gene: TRBJ2-1
CDR3 DNA: TGTGCCAGCTCACCACGGAGAGCCAGCGCGTCAGCCCAAATAGACAATGAGCAGTTCTTC
CDR3 protein: CASSPRRASASAQIDNEQFF

D gene: TRBD1
clone size: -
V gene: TRBV27
J gene: TRBJ1-3
CDR3 DNA: TGTGCCAGCAGTCCGGGACAGGGGAAAAGTAATGGAAACACCATATATTTT
CDR3 protein: CASSPGQGKSNGNTIYF

D gene: -
clone size: -
V gene: TRBV2
J gene: TRBJ1-4
CDR3 DNA: TGTGCCAGTTTTCGGACAGAAATAGGGGAAAAACTGTTTTTT
CDR3 protein: CASFRTEIGEKLFF

D gene: -
clone size: once
V gene: TRBV18
J gene: TRBJ1-2
CDR3 DNA: TGTGCCAGCTCACCACCAGCAGGGCAGGTTGGCTACACCTTC
CDR3 protein: CASSPPAGQVGYTF

D gene: -
clone size: -
V gene: TRBV7-2
J gene: TRBJ1-2
CDR3 DNA: TGTGCCAGCAGCAGAAGGGACCCAGTCTATGGCTACACCTTC
CDR3 protein: CASSRRDPVYGYTF

D gene: TRBD2
clone size: -
V gene: TRBV14
J gene: TRBJ2-3
CDR3 DNA: TGTGCCAGCAGCCATGGTTCTAGCGGAGCGGATACGCAGTATTTT
CDR3 protein: CASSHGSSGADTQYF

D gene: -
clone size: -
V gene: TRBV25-1
J gene: TRBJ2-5
CDR3 DNA: TGTGCCAGCGGGGCCGGCCAGAGAATAGAGACCCAGTACTTC
CDR3 protein: CASGAGQRIETQYF

D gene: -
clone size: once
V gene: TRBV5-6
J gene: TRBJ1-5
CDR3 DNA: TGTGCCAGCAGCTCCAACCCGGGTGCCTACAATCAGCCCCAGCATTTT
CDR3 protein: CASSSNPGAYNQPQHF

D gene: -
clone size: -
V gene: TRBV11-1
J gene: TRBJ2-7
CDR3 DNA: TGTGCCAGCAGCCCCGGCTACGAGCAGTACTTC
CDR3 protein: CASSPGYEQYF

D gene: -
clone size: -
V gene: TRBV11-3
J gene: TRBJ2-7
CDR3 DNA: TGTGCCAGCAGCTCAGGCCCTTACTCCTACGAGCAGTACTTC
CDR3 protein: CASSSGPYSYEQYF

D gene: TRBD1
clone size: -
V gene: TRBV28
J gene: TRBJ1-5
CDR3 DNA: TGTGCCAGCCTACCTGGGACAGGGGATCAGCCCCAGCATTTT
CDR3 protein: CASLPGTGDQPQHF

D gene: TRBD2
clone size: -
V gene: TRBV9
J gene: TRBJ2-1
CDR3 DNA: TGTGCCAGCACCCGGACTAGCCGTTACAATGAGCAGTTCTTC
CDR3 protein: CASTRTSRYNEQFF

D gene: TRBD1
clone size: -
V gene: TRBV27
J gene: TRBJ2-7
CDR3 DNA: TGTGCCAGCAGTCCCCGGGACAGAGCTTTCTACGAGCAGTACTTC
CDR3 protein: CASSPRDRAFYEQYF

D gene: TRBD2
clone size: -
V gene: TRBV30
J gene: TRBJ2-3
CDR3 DNA: TGTGCCTGGAGGACTAGCGGGGGCACAGATACGCAGTATTTT
CDR3 protein: CAWRTSGGTDTQYF

D gene: -
clone size: -
V gene: TRBV7-2
J gene: TRBJ2-7
CDR3 DNA: TGTGCCAGCAGCTTATTAGGTTACGGCGAGCAGTACTTC
CDR3 protein: CASSLLGYGEQYF

D gene: -
clone size: -
V gene: TRBV5-1
J gene: TRBJ1-1
CDR3 DNA: TGCGCCAGCGGGGGAAGCGGGCGTACCTCTGAAGCTTTCTTT
CDR3 protein: CASGGSGRTSEAFF

D gene: TRBD1
clone size: -
V gene: TRBV9
J gene: TRBJ2-3
CDR3 DNA: TGTGCCAGCAGCGTAGCGGTCGGGACAGGGGGAGATACGCAGTATTTT
CDR3 protein: CASSVAVGTGGDTQYF

D gene: TRBD1
clone size: once
V gene: TRBV6-1
J gene: TRBJ2-1
CDR3 DNA: TGTGCCAGCACCGGGACAGGGTCTCTGTATGAGCAGTTCTTC
CDR3 protein: CASTGTGSLYEQFF

D gene: TRBD2
clone size: -
V gene: TRBV7-2
J gene: TRBJ2-1
CDR3 DNA: TGTGCCAGCAGCTTGAGCGGGAGGGTATTCTTC
CDR3 protein: CASSLSGRVFF

D gene: -
clone size: -
V gene: TRBV5-4
J gene: TRBJ2-1
CDR3 DNA: TGTGCCAGCAGCTTGACAGGGAATGAGCAGTTCTTC
CDR3 protein: CASSLTGNEQFF

D gene: -
clone size: -
V gene: TRBV5-1
J gene: TRBJ2-1
CDR3 DNA: TGCGCCAGCAGCTTTGGAGGTTACTACAATGAGCAGTTCTTC
CDR3 protein: CASSFGGYYNEQFF

D gene: -
clone size: -
V gene: TRBV4-2
J gene: TRBJ1-4
CDR3 DNA: TGTGCCAGCAGCCCGTGGCGGGAAGGTGAGGAGAGCGAAAAACTGTTTTTT
CDR3 protein: CASSPWREGEESEKLFF

D gene: TRBD1
clone size: -
V gene: TRBV5-1
J gene: TRBJ2-6
CDR3 DNA: TGCGCCAGCAGCTCAGGGGGTAACTCTGGGGCCAACGTCCTGACTTTC
CDR3 protein: CASSSGGNSGANVLTF

D gene: -
clone size: -
V gene: TRBV2
J gene: TRBJ2-1
CDR3 DNA: TGTGCCACCAAACTTCTAGAGTCCTACAATGAGCAGTTCTTC
CDR3 protein: CATKLLESYNEQFF

D gene: TRBD1
clone size: -
V gene: TRBV5-1
J gene: TRBJ2-7
CDR3 DNA: TGCGCCAGCAGCTTGTTAGGACAGGTCCCCGAGCAGTACTTC
CDR3 protein: CASSLLGQVPEQYF

D gene: TRBD2
clone size: -
V gene: TRBV9
J gene: TRBJ2-7
CDR3 DNA: TGTGCCAGCGGGCGGGAGGGCCTCGAGCAGTACTTC
CDR3 protein: CASGREGLEQYF

D gene: -
clone size: once
V gene: TRBV18
J gene: TRBJ2-2
CDR3 DNA: TGTGCCAGCTCCCTCCTTCCGGGGCCCACGAACACCGGGGAGCTGTTTTTT
CDR3 protein: CASSLLPGPTNTGELFF

D gene: -
clone size: -
V gene: TRBV28
J gene: TRBJ2-7
CDR3 DNA: TGTGCCAGCACCGGGACTCAGATGATCTACGAGCAGTACTTC
CDR3 protein: CASTGTQMIYEQYF

D gene: -
clone size: -
V gene: TRBV6-1
J gene: TRBJ1-1
CDR3 DNA: TGTGCCAGCAGTGAAGCGTCAGCCGCTTTCTTT
CDR3 protein: CASSEASAAFF

D gene: -
clone size: -
V gene: TRBV29-1
J gene: TRBJ2-7
CDR3 DNA: TGCAGCGTTTTTGGGGGCGTTGGTTACGAGCAGTACTTC
CDR3 protein: CSVFGGVGYEQYF

D gene: -
clone size: -
V gene: TRBV5-1
J gene: TRBJ2-5
CDR3 DNA: TGCGCCAGCTCTGACGGGAGAGTAGGAGAGACCCAGTACTTC
CDR3 protein: CASSDGRVGETQYF

D gene: -
clone size: -
V gene: TRBV19
J gene: TRBJ2-1
CDR3 DNA: TGTGCCAGTAGTATTTTTTCACCCCCTAAGTCTGAGCAGTTCTTC
CDR3 protein: CASSIFSPPKSEQFF

D gene: -
clone size: -
V gene: TRBV6-1
J gene: TRBJ2-1
CDR3 DNA: TGTGCCAGCAGTGTGGCCCTAGGGAACCCTTACAATGAGCAGTTCTTC
CDR3 protein: CASSVALGNPYNEQFF

D gene: TRBD2
clone size: -
V gene: TRBV27
J gene: TRBJ2-5
CDR3 DNA: TGTGCCAGCAGCCTTAGCGGGAGCCAAGAGACCCAGTACTTC
CDR3 protein: CASSLSGSQETQYF

D gene: TRBD2
clone size: -
V gene: TRBV19
J gene: TRBJ2-7
CDR3 DNA: TGTGCCAGTAGTACCCTACTAGCGGGAGGCTACGAGCAGTACTTC
CDR3 protein: CASSTLLAGGYEQYF

D gene: -
clone size: -
V gene: TRBV7-9
J gene: TRBJ2-2
CDR3 DNA: TGTGCCAGCACCTCGAAGGGGGGCACCGGGGAGCTGTTTTTT
CDR3 protein: CASTSKGGTGELFF

D gene: -
clone size: -
V gene: TRBV19
J gene: TRBJ2-3
CDR3 DNA: TGTGCCAGTAGTATGGGCAGGGCGGCAGATACGCAGTATTTT
CDR3 protein: CASSMGRAADTQYF

D gene: -
clone size: -
V gene: TRBV6-6
J gene: TRBJ1-5
CDR3 DNA: TGTGCCAGCAGCCTCGGTCGGCCCCAGCATTTT
CDR3 protein: CASSLGRPQHF

D gene: TRBD1
clone size: few
V gene: TRBV18
J gene: TRBJ2-7
CDR3 DNA: TGTGCCAGCTCACCACCGGGACAGGGGTCCTACGAGCAGTACTTC
CDR3 protein: CASSPPGQGSYEQYF

D gene: TRBD2
clone size: -
V gene: TRBV11-3
J gene: TRBJ2-1
CDR3 DNA: TGTGCCAGCAGCGGCCCCCTAGCGGGAGCTATTCCTTCCTACAATGAGCAGTTCTTC
CDR3 protein: CASSGPLAGAIPSYNEQFF

D gene: TRBD2
clone size: once
V gene: TRBV7-9
J gene: TRBJ2-3
CDR3 DNA: TGTGCCAGCAGCTCAGGACTAGCGGAGACAGATACGCAGTATTTT
CDR3 protein: CASSSGLAETDTQYF